This T cell receptor beta chain was captured by sequencing in a study of tumor-infiltrating lymphocytes in oesophageal squamous cell carcinoma. This clonotype is classed as medium-sized (0.01 to 0.1%). TCRdb fed the PCR reads into MiXCR, producing one record per CDR3 protein. Altogether about 13,000 distinct CDR3 sequences are present, 45% to 60% being singletons, with the ten largest covering 9.5% to 13%. The TCR comes from a female donor with esophageal squamous cell carcinoma. Sequencing used blood.

CDR3 in amino acids: CASRADRKNTEAFF. CDR3 DNA sequence: TGTGCCAGCAGAGCGGACAGAAAGAACACTGAAGCTTTCTTT. The chain employs TRBV6-1 and TRBJ1-1, with D possibly matching TRBD1 (6 bases). The CDR3 loop spans 14 amino acids. Germline V gene data show CDR1 as MNHNS and CDR2 as SASEGT. Trimming removed 6 bases from V and 1 base from J, with 12 bases in between.